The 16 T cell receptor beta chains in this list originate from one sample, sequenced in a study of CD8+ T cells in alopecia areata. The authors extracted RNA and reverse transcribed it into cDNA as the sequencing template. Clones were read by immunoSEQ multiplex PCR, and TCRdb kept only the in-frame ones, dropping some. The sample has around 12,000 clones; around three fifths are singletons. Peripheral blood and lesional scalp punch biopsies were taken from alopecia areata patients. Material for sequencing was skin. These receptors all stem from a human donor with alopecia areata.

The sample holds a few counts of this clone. CDR3 region: CASSSPSRDYLTDTQYF. For the CDR3, the DNA is TGTGCCAGCAGCTCCCCTTCCCGGGACTACCTCACAGATACGCAGTATTTT. The chain is built from TRBV7-9 and TRBJ2-3; 7 bases map to TRBD2. This CDR3 has 17 amino acids. V lost 4 bases and J lost 2; bases outside the gene matches: 12. From germline, CDR1 is SEHNR and CDR2 FQNEAQ (reference sequence).

The CDR3, as DNA: TGTGCCAGCAGCTCAACTACTCAGGAGACTAGCGGGTACCCTTACTACAATGAGCAGTTCTTC. Translated, it gives CASSSTTQETSGYPYYNEQFF. The gene calls are TRBV9 and TRBJ2-1; TRBD2 matches at 10 bases. Per the germline V gene, CDR1 is SGDLS and CDR2 is YYNGEE. Trimming at V came to 4 bases and at J to 3 bases, leaving 22 bases not matched to a gene. The CDR3 runs to 21 residues. The whole variable domain, remainder taken from reference TRBV9 and TRBJ2-1, is DSGVTQTPKHLITATGQRVTLRCSPRSGDLSVYWYQQSLDQGLQFLIQYYNGEERAKGNILERFSAQQFPDLHSELNLSSLELGDSALYFCASSSTTQETSGYPYYNEQFFGPGTRLTVL.

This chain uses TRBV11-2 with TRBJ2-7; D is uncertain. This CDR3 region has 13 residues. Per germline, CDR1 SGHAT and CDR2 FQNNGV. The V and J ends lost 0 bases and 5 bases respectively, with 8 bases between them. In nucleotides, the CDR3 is TGTGCCAGCAGCTTAGATCTGGCGAACGAGCAGTACTTC. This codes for CASSLDLANEQYF.

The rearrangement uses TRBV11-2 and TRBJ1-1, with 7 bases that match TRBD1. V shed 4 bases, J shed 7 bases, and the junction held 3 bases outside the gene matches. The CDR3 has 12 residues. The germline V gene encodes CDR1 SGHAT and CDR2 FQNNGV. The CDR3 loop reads CASSSNRGEAFF. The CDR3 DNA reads TGTGCCAGCAGCTCTAACAGGGGTGAAGCTTTCTTT.

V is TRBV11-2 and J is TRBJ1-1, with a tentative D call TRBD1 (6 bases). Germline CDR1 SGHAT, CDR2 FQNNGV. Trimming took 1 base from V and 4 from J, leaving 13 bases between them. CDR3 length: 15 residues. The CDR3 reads CASSLVRGRGTEAFF. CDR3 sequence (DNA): TGTGCCAGCAGCTTAGTCAGGGGCCGGGGCACTGAAGCTTTCTTT.

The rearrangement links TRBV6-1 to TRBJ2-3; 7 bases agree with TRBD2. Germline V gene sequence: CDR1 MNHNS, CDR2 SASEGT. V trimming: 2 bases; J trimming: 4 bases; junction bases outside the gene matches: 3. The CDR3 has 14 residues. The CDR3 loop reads CASSESAGADTQYF. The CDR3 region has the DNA TGTGCCAGCAGTGAATCGGCGGGGGCAGATACGCAGTATTTT.

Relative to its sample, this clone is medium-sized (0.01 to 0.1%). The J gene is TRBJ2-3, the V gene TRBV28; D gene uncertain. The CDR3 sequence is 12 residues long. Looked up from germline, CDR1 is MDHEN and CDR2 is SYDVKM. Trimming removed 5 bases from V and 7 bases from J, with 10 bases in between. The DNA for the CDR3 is TGTGCCAGCAGTATCAGGTCGAATACGCAGTATTTT. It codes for CASSIRSNTQYF.

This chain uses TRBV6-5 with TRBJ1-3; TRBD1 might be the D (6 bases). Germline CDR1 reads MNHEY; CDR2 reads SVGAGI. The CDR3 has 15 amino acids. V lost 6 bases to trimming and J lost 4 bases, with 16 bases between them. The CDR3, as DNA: TGTGCCAGCAGGCGAACAGGGCTAGCCGGAAACACCATATATTTT. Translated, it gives CASRRTGLAGNTIYF.

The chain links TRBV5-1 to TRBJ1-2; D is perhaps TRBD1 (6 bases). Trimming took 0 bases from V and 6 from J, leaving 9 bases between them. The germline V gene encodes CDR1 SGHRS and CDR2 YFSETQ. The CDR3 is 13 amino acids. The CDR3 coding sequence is TGCGCCAGCAGCTTGGCGGCAGGGGATGGCTACACCTTC. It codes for CASSLAAGDGYTF. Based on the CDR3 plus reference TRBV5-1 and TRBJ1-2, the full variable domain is KAGVTQTPRYLIKTRGQQVTLSCSPISGHRSVSWYQQTPGQGLQFLFEYFSETQRNKGNFPGRFSGRQFSNSRSEMNVSTLELGDSALYLCASSLAAGDGYTFGSGTRLTVV.

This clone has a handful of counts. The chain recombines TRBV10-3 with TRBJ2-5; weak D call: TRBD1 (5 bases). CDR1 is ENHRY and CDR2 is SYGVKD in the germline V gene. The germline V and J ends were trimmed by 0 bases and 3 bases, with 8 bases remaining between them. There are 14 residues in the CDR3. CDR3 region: CAISESGREETQYF. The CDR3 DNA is TGTGCCATCAGTGAGTCGGGCAGGGAAGAGACCCAGTACTTC.

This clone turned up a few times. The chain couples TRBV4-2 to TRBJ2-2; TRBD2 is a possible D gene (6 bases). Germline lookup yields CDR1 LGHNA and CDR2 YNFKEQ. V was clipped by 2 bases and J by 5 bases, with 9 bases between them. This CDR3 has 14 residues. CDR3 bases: TGTGCCAGCAGCCAAAGGAGGGTAACCGGGGAGCTGTTTTTT. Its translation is CASSQRRVTGELFF.

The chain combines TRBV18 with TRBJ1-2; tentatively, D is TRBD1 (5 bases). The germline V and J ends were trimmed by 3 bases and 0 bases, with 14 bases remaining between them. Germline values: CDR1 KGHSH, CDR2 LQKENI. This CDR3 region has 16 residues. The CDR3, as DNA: TGTGCCAGCTCACCGGGATGGGGGAAGGCTAACTATGGCTACACCTTC. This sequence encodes CASSPGWGKANYGYTF.

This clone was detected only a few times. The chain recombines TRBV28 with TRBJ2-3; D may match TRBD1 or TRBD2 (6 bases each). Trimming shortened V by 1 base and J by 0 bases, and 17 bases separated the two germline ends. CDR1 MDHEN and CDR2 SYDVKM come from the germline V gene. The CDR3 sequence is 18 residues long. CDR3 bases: TGTGCCAGCAGTTTATTCGAGGGGGAGGCGGTAAGCACAGATACGCAGTATTTT. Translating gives CASSLFEGEAVSTDTQYF.

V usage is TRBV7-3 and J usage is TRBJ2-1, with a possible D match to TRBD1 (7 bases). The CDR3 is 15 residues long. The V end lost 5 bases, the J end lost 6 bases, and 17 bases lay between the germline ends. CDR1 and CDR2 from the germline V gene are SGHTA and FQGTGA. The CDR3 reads CASSPQGGIGNEQFF. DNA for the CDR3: TGTGCCAGCAGCCCTCAGGGGGGAATAGGCAATGAGCAGTTCTTC.

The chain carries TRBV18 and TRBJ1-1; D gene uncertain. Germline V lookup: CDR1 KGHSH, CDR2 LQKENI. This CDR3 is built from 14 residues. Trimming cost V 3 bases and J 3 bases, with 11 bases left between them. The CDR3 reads CASSPKESYTEAFF. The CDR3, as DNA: TGTGCCAGCTCACCGAAGGAGAGCTACACTGAAGCTTTCTTT.

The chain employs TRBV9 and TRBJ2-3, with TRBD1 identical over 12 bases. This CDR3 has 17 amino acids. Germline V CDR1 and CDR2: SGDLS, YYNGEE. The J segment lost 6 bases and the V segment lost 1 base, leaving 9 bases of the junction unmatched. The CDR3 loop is CASSVTSGTGGWDTQYF. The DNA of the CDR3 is TGTGCCAGCAGCGTAACATCCGGGACAGGGGGCTGGGATACGCAGTATTTT.